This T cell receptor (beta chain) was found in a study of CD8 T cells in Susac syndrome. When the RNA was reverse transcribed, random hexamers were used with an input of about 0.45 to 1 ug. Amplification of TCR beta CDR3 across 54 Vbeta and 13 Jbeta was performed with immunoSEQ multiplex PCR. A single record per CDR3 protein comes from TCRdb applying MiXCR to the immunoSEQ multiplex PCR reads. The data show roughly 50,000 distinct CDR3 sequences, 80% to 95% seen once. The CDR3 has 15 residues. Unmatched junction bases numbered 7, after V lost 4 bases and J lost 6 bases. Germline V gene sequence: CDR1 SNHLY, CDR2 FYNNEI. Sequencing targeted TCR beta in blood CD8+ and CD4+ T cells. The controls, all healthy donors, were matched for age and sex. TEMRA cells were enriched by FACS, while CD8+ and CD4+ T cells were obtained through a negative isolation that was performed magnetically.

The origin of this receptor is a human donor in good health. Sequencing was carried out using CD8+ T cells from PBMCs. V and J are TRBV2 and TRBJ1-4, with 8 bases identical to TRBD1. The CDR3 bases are TGTGCCAGCAGTGCTCCGGGACAGGCGCATGAAAAACTGTTTTTT. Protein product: CASSAPGQAHEKLFF.